The clone carrying this TCR beta chain was picked up a small number of times. The V gene lost 5 bases and the J gene lost 8 bases, with 13 bases spanning the gap. The CDR3 loop spans 14 amino acids. Germline V CDR1 and CDR2: MDHEN, SYDVKM. The authors took PBMCs from over 8.5 ml fresh peripheral blood. The data derive from a study of T cells in Graves' hyperthyroidism and ophthalmopathy. Study context: The initial diagnosis was the point when peripheral blood was collected, ahead of any treatment.

Authors of the study amplified TCR beta CDR3 regions from RNA transcripts. The HTBI primer set was used in a first-round RT-PCR of the TCR CDR3. TCRdb called the multiplex PCR reads again in MiXCR, with one record for every CDR3 protein. In the table there are under 650,000 distinct CDR3 sequences, 16% of which are singletons. Sequencing was performed on blood. This receptor was obtained from a woman under 40 with Graves' hyperthyroidism. V usage is TRBV28 and J usage is TRBJ1-6; no definite D call. CDR3 DNA: TGTGCCAGCAGTGGGCGGAAAATTTATTCACCCCTCCACTTT. It translates to CASSGRKIYSPLHF.